These 7 T cell receptor beta chains were all obtained from the same sample, sequenced in a study of cytomegalovirus exposure and HLA in healthy donors. PCR primers comprised 60 Vbeta and 13 Jbeta primers. Some clones are missing from TCRdb's copy, which holds only in-frame ones; the method was immunoSEQ multiplex PCR. The sample lists some 190,000 clones; 60% to 80% were seen once. The sample taken for sequencing was PBMCs. The receptors were gathered from a woman in her 30s in good health and CMV-seropositive.

The V gene is TRBV9, the J gene TRBJ2-7, with 12 bases aligning to TRBD2. The CDR3 spans 16 residues. Trimming removed 3 bases from V and 9 bases from J; junction bases left unmatched: 13. Germline V lookup: CDR1 SGDLS, CDR2 YYNGEE. The CDR3 coding sequence is TGTGCCAGCAGCGGCCCCCTAGCGGGGGGGGCCATAAGGCAGTACTTC. Translated: CASSGPLAGGAIRQYF.

This clone was counted a few times. J is TRBJ2-7 and V is TRBV11-2, with TRBD2 matching over 7 bases. This CDR3 is built from 15 residues. Germline V gene lookup returns CDR1 SGHAT and CDR2 FQNNGV. With 5 bases clipped from V and 4 bases from J, the junction kept 11 bases outside the gene matches. CDR3 in DNA: TGTGCCAGCAGCCCGGGGGGTAGCGGAGTATACGAGCAGTACTTC. It yields the protein CASSPGGSGVYEQYF.

This chain links TRBV30 with TRBJ1-2, with 9 nucleotides matching TRBD1. The germline gives CDR1 GTSNPN, CDR2 SVGIG (reference sequence). J was trimmed by 5 bases and V by 0 bases; bases with no gene match: 7. The CDR3 totals 15 residues. Here the CDR3 DNA reads TGTGCCTGGAGTGTATTCCCGGGACAGGGTTATGGCTACACCTTC. Protein sequence: CAWSVFPGQGYGYTF.

J is TRBJ2-3 and V is TRBV2, with TRBD2 as a possible D gene (6 bases). The CDR3 spans 15 residues. The V gene's germline CDR1 is SNHLY and CDR2 FYNNEI. Trimming pared 3 bases from V and 0 bases from J, leaving 10 bases between. The CDR3 DNA sequence: TGTGCCAGCAGTGAGCGGCGGGGAAGCACAGATACGCAGTATTTT. Protein sequence: CASSERRGSTDTQYF.

The CDR3, as DNA: TGTGCCACCATCCACGACAGATTAGCCAAAAACATTCAGTACTTC. Translation gives CATIHDRLAKNIQYF. This chain links TRBV6-1 with TRBJ2-4; tentative D call: TRBD1 (5 bases). The ends were cut back, 10 bases at V and 0 bases at J, with 16 bases in the middle. Germline V CDR1 and CDR2: MNHNS, SASEGT. The CDR3 is 15 residues long.

This clone was counted a few times. This rearrangement joins TRBV4-3 to TRBJ1-5; 7 bases map to TRBD1. The CDR3 totals 14 residues. Germline lookup yields CDR1 LGHNA and CDR2 YSLEER. V shed 1 base, J shed 5 bases, and the junction held 2 bases outside the gene matches. The CDR3 region has the DNA TGCGCCAGCAGCCAAGTTCAGGGGGATCAGCCCCAGCATTTT. Amino acid sequence: CASSQVQGDQPQHF.

The V call is TRBV7-9, the J call TRBJ1-1; D is possibly TRBD1 (6 bases). Germline CDR1 is SEHNR and CDR2 is FQNEAQ (reference sequence). The CDR3 is made up of 15 amino acids. Trimming removed 5 bases from V and 4 bases from J, with 17 bases in between. For the CDR3, the DNA is TGTGCCAGCAGCCTCTATAAGGGGGACCGCACTGAAGCTTTCTTT. Residues: CASSLYKGDRTEAFF.